The 5 T cell receptor beta chains below all came from one sample that was sequenced in a study of blood T cell repertoires in COVID-19. Libraries were prepared by immunoSEQ multiplex PCR; TCRdb keeps only in-frame clonotypes and omits some of them. The sample holds approximately 350,000 clones, about 93% seen once. Sequences were obtained from peripheral blood. Receptor source: a woman under 30 who had recovered from COVID-19.

The sample holds one count of this clone. This chain joins TRBV27 and TRBJ1-3; D is perhaps TRBD1 (6 bases). The V gene lost 8 bases and the J gene lost 0 bases, with 14 bases spanning the gap. The CDR3 totals 15 residues. The germline gives CDR1 MNHEY, CDR2 SMNVEV (reference sequence). CDR3: CASLRGNHSGNTIYF. DNA for the CDR3: TGTGCCAGCCTAAGGGGGAACCACTCTGGAAACACCATATATTTT.

The sample holds a few counts of this clone. At one boundary the junction diverges from the germline segment, which might be a read error. This sequence joins TRBV12-5 and TRBJ1-5; D is perhaps TRBD1 (5 bases). The germline gives CDR1 LGHNT, CDR2 FRNRAP. The CDR3 sequence is 12 residues long. The CDR3 DNA reads TGTGCTAGTGGATTGGGGCATCAGCCCCAGCATTTT. Protein sequence: CASGLGHQPQHF. Full variable domain (remainder filled in from reference TRBV12-5 and TRBJ1-5): DARVTQTPRHKVTEMGQEVTMRCQPILGHNTVFWYRQTMMQGLELLAYFRNRAPLDDSGMPKDRFSAEMPDATLATLKIQPSEPRDSAVYFCASGLGHQPQHFGDGTRLSIL.

The chain has TRBV7-8 and TRBJ2-1, with D possibly TRBD2 on 6 matching bases. The V gene's germline CDR1 is SGHVS and CDR2 FQNEAQ. The CDR3 has 17 residues. V lost 4 bases and J 9 bases, leaving 25 bases between the germline ends. As DNA, the CDR3 is TGTGCCAGCAGCTCGGTCAGGGTTTTACGGGAGATGGGTGAGCAGTTCTTC. Its translation: CASSSVRVLREMGEQFF.

The V gene is TRBV11-3, the J gene TRBJ2-1; TRBD2 agrees at 7 bases. The CDR3 contains 16 residues. J was trimmed by 4 bases and V by 1 base; bases with no gene match: 7. Germline V CDR1 and CDR2: SGHNT, YENEEA. The CDR3 DNA reads as TGTGCCAGCAGCTTAGTGCCAGCGGGACCATACAATGAGCAGTTCTTC. Its protein is CASSLVPAGPYNEQFF.

In its sample, this clone was seen once. The rearrangement links TRBV9 to TRBJ2-1, with 7 positions matching TRBD2. The CDR3 is 17 amino acids. With V trimmed by 2 bases and J by 2 bases, 10 bases remained unmatched. Germline assignment: CDR1 SGDLS and CDR2 YYNGEE. The CDR3 DNA is TGTGCCAGCAGCGTTACTTTGAGGCGGGAGCCCTACAATGAGCAGTTCTTC. Residues: CASSVTLRREPYNEQFF. Full variable domain (remainder filled in from reference TRBV9 and TRBJ2-1): DSGVTQTPKHLITATGQRVTLRCSPRSGDLSVYWYQQSLDQGLQFLIQYYNGEERAKGNILERFSAQQFPDLHSELNLSSLELGDSALYFCASSVTLRREPYNEQFFGPGTRLTVL.